This TCR beta chain is drawn from a study of blood T cell repertoires in COVID-19 (TCRdb year 2020). About the full investigation: Samples from collaborators originated in the United States, Italy and Spain and spanned both the acute and convalescent phases of COVID-19. The prospective study material was composed of cDNA or gDNA derived from T cells, B-cell-depleted T cells, or PBMCs. Subjects who had been exposed to COVID-19, were actively infected with it, or had recovered from it provided the deeply sampled blood TCRbeta repertoires that made up the dataset. The repertoires were made available in a free public database intended to serve as a resource for research on the immune response to SARS-CoV-2. Samples were obtained from the ongoing ImmuneRACE study (first 160 participants) and from about 1,300 subjects provided by 6 global collaborators. A de-identified subject ID, COVID-19 status, age in years and sex were almost always included in the sample metadata. Where available, HLA class I and class II types were taken from metadata supplied by the sample provider and were not determined by assay-based typing.

Collaborating institutions collected whole blood in K2EDTA tubes following their own protocols. Collaborator samples were shipped for TCRbeta analysis as frozen whole blood, isolated PBMCs, or DNA extracted from either sample type. TCRbeta CDR3 regions were amplified from genomic DNA by means of the immunoSEQ Assay, a bias-controlled multiplex PCR. From the authors' description of their analysis: The number of nucleated cells in each sample was estimated from the amplification of reference gene primers within the assay. Sequence reads were collapsed and filtered to measure the absolute abundance of every unique TCRbeta CDR3 rearrangement. For each sample, productive Simpson clonality was calculated by taking the square root of Simpson's diversity index across productive rearrangements. Entries here come from immuneACCESS through TCRdb and include only in-frame sequences with V and J called. Some clones fail to appear in such tables; in the studies checked, an unresolved V gene covers under half of the shortfall, and the cause of the remainder is unknown. D and trimming come from the DNA, and the V and J calls and clone size come from that table. The sample table contains some 99,000 clones; only one count was recorded for roughly 84% of them. The ten largest account for approximately 7% of the sample.

With respect to this clone: Its specific antigen is unknown. No much larger clone exists at a distance of one base, and base qualities are not known. The same CDR3 also results from other DNA sequences found in this sample.

The trim is 0 bases for V and 2 bases for J, with a gap of 11 bases between the germline ends. CDR1 and CDR2 are drawn from the germline V gene: SGDLS, YYNGEE. Reading from cysteine to phenylalanine, the CDR3 counts 15 amino acids. The entry retains the CDR3 DNA only, 45 bases that are in frame from base 1. Findings and caveats that apply to the study as a whole: How much clinical and demographic metadata was included differed by source and by participant, and the metadata was provided uncurated.

The sequencing input was peripheral blood. The rearranged segments are TRBV9 and TRBJ1-2; a tentative D match to TRBD1 spans 5 bases. This clonotype originated in a woman in her fifties or sixties with acute or convalescent COVID-19. The nucleotide sequence is TGTGCCAGCAGCGTAGGCCCAGGGCCGAACTATGGCTACACCTTC. Its protein reads: CASSVGPGPNYGYTF.